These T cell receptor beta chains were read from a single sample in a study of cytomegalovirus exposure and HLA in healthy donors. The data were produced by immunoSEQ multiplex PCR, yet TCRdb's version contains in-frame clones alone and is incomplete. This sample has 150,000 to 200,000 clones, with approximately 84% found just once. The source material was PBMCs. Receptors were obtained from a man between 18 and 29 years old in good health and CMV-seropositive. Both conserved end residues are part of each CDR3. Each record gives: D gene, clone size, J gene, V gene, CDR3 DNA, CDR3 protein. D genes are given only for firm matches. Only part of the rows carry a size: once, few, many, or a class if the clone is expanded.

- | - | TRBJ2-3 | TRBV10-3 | TGTGCCGCTGGGCCCGAGCCCGATACGCAGTATTTT | CAAGPEPDTQYF
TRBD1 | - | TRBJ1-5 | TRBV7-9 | TGTGCCAGCAGCTCCTCGACAGGGGGCCATCAGCCCCAGCATTTT | CASSSSTGGHQPQHF
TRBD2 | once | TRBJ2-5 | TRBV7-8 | TGTGCCAGCATCAATTATAGCGGGGGAAGAAAGGAGACCCAGTACTTC | CASINYSGGRKETQYF
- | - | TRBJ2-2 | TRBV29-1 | TGCAGCGGGGACTACACCGGGGAGCTGTTTTTT | CSGDYTGELFF
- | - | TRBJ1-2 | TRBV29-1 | TGCAGCGTTCTGGCCGAAGCTAACTATGGCTACACCTTC | CSVLAEANYGYTF
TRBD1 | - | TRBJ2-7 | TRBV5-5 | TGTGCCAGCAGCCGAGGAGTAGGGACAGGGCTGGACTCCTACGAGCAGTACTTC | CASSRGVGTGLDSYEQYF
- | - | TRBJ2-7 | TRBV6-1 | TGTGCCAGCAGTGAAACAGGGTGGTCCTACGAGCAGTACTTC | CASSETGWSYEQYF
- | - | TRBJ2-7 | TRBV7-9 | TGTGCCAGCACACCGGCCGGGGAGAGCTCCTACGAGCAGTACTTC | CASTPAGESSYEQYF
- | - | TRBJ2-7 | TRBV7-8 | TGTGCCAGCCGGGGTCAGGTCTCCTACGAGCAGTACTTC | CASRGQVSYEQYF
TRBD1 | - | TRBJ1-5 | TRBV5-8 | TGTGCCAGCAGCTCGGACACCGAGGGACAGGGAACGAATCAGCCCCAGCATTTT | CASSSDTEGQGTNQPQHF
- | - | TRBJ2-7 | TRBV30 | TGTGCCTGGAGTGTGAACACCTTTTCCTACGAGCAGTACTTC | CAWSVNTFSYEQYF